This TCR beta chain was found in a study of early stage breast cancer tumors. Study results and limitations: Commonly generated sequences made up most enriched TCRB sequences shared between patients.

A note on this clone: Its antigen is not known.

Sequencing was performed with immunoSEQ multiplex PCR; in TCRdb, only in-frame clones are kept and a portion is missing. Of roughly 30,000 clones in the sample, about 80% were seen once. The CDR3 contains 15 residues. Germline V gene lookup returns CDR1 GTSNPN and CDR2 SVGIG (reference sequence). The V gene end was trimmed by 4 bases and the J gene end by 8 bases; junction bases not matched to a gene: 11. The chain uses TRBV30 and TRBJ2-1, with TRBD2 identical over 10 bases. Sequencing was performed on blood. This TCR came from a person between 55 and 69 years old with breast cancer. The CDR3 spells CAWNPGLASWDEQFF. The DNA of the CDR3 is TGTGCCTGGAACCCGGGACTAGCGTCCTGGGATGAGCAGTTCTTC.